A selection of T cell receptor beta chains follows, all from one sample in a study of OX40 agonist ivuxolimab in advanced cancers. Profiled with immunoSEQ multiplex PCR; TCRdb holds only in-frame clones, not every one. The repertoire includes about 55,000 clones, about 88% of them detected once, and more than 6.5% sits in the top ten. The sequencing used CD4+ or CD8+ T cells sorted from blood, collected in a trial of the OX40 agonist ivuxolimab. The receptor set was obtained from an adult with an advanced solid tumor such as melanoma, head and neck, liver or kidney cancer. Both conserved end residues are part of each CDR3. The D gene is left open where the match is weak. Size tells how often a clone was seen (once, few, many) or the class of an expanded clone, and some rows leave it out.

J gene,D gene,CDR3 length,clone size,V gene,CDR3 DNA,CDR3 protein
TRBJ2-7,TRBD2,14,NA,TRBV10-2,TGCGCCAGCAGTGAAACTAGCGGCTCCTACGAGCAGTACTTC,CASSETSGSYEQYF
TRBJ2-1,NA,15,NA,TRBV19,TGTGCCAGTAGCGCTTGGGGGCGGGAGTACAATGAGCAGTTCTTC,CASSAWGREYNEQFF
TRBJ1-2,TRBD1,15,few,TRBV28,TGTGCCAGCATCCAAATCCGGGGACAGGGTCATGGCTACACCTTC,CASIQIRGQGHGYTF
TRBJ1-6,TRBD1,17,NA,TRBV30,TGTGCCTGGAGATACAACAGGGGGCTTTCCTATAATTCACCCCTCCACTTT,CAWRYNRGLSYNSPLHF
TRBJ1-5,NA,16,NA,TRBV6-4,TGTGCCAGCACCCCAGATAGTGTATATAGCAATCAGCCCCAGCATTTT,CASTPDSVYSNQPQHF
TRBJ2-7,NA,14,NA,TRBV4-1,TGCGCCAGCAGCCAAGAAGAAAGTTTCTACGAGCAGTACTTC,CASSQEESFYEQYF
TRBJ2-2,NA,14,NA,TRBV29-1,TGCAGCGTTGCGTCGGGAGTTTACACCGGGGAGCTGTTTTTT,CSVASGVYTGELFF
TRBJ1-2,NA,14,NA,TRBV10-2,TGCGCCAGCAGTTTGGACGGCTCTAACTATGGCTACACCTTC,CASSLDGSNYGYTF
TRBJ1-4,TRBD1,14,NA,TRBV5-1,TGCGCCAGCAGCTTGAGACAGGGGACCGAAAAACTGTTTTTT,CASSLRQGTEKLFF
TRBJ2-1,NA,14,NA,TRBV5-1,TGCGCCAGCAGCTTGGGACTAGTCGGCAATGAGCAGTTCTTC,CASSLGLVGNEQFF
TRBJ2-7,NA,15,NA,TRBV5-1,TGCGCCAGCAGCTTGGATCTGACAACCTCCTACGAGCAGTACTTC,CASSLDLTTSYEQYF
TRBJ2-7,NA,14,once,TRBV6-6,TGTGCCAGCAGTTATTCCCTAGCTGGGGACGAGCAGTACTTC,CASSYSLAGDEQYF
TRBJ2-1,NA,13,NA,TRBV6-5,TGTGCCAGCAACTCTCTCTTTCACAATGAGCAGTTCTTC,CASNSLFHNEQFF
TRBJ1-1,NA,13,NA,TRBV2,TGTGCCACCCAGGGGCAAAAGAACACTGAAGCTTTCTTT,CATQGQKNTEAFF
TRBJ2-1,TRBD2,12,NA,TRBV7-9,TGTGCCAGCAGCGATTTAGCGGGAGGACTGTTCTTC,CASSDLAGGLFF
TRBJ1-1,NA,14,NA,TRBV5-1,TGCGCCAGCAGCTTGGGTAGGGGGGTCACTGAAGCTTTCTTT,CASSLGRGVTEAFF
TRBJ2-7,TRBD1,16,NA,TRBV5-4,TGTGCCAGCAGCTTGGGAGGGGCAGGGGGTCACTACGAGCAGTACTTC,CASSLGGAGGHYEQYF
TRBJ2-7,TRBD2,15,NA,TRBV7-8,TGTGCCAGCAGCCCCGGGACTAGCGGGTCCTACGAGCAGTACTTC,CASSPGTSGSYEQYF
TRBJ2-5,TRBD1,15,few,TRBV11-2,TGTGCCAGCAGTTCCGGACAGGGGGCTAGAATAACCCAGTACTTC,CASSSGQGARITQYF
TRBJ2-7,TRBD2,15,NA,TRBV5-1,TGCGCCAGCAGACGTGGACTAGCGGACAACTACGAGCAGTACTTC,CASRRGLADNYEQYF
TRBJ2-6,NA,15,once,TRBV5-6,TGTGCCAGCAGCTTTCAATTCTCTGGGGCCAACGTCCTGACTTTC,CASSFQFSGANVLTF
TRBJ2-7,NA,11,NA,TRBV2,TGTGCCAGCAATCTAGTCTACGAGCAGTACTTC,CASNLVYEQYF
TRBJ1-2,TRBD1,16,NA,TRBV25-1,TGTGCCAGCAGTGAAGGGGGACAGGGGGTTATCTATGGCTACACCTTC,CASSEGGQGVIYGYTF
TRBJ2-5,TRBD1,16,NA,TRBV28,TGTGCCAGCAGTTCTAGCCACAGGGGGCGCGGGGAGACCCAGTACTTC,CASSSSHRGRGETQYF
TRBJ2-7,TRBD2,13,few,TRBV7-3,TGTGCCAGCAGCCGCCGGGAGGGCTACGAGCAGTACTTC,CASSRREGYEQYF
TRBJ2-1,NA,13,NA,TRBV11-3,TGTGCCAGCGGACTGGAACCCTACAATGAGCAGTTCTTC,CASGLEPYNEQFF
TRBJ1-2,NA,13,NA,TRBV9,TGTGCCAGCAGCCCTGGGCAGGGGTATGGCTACACCTTC,CASSPGQGYGYTF
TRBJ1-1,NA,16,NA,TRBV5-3,TGTGCCAGAAGCTTGAGCCGGGTACTATTGGGAACTGAAGCTTTCTTT,CARSLSRVLLGTEAFF
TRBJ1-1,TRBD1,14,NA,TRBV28,TGTGCCAGCAGTTTAGGGGACAGAAACACTGAAGCTTTCTTT,CASSLGDRNTEAFF
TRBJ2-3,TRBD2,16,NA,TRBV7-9,TGTGCCAGCATCAATCTCGGGACTATCTCCACAGATACGCAGTATTTT,CASINLGTISTDTQYF
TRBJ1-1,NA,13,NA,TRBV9,TGTGCCAGCAGCATAATGGGAAACACTGAAGCTTTCTTT,CASSIMGNTEAFF
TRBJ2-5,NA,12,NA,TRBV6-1,TGTGCCAGCAGTGATGTACGGCAGGTGCAGTACTTC,CASSDVRQVQYF
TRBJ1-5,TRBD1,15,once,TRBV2,TGTGCCAGCAGTGTGGGACAGATAAGCAATCAGCCCCAGCATTTT,CASSVGQISNQPQHF
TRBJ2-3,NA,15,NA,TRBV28,TGTGCCAGCAGTTTGAATGATGGACCCACAGATACGCAGTATTTT,CASSLNDGPTDTQYF
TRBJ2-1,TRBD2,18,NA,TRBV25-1,TGTGCCAGCACCGGGACTAGCGGGAGGGCTGGATACTGGAATGAGCAGTTCTTC,CASTGTSGRAGYWNEQFF
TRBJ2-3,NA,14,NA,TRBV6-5,TGTGCCAGCAGTTACGGTGAGGGCACAGATACGCAGTATTTT,CASSYGEGTDTQYF
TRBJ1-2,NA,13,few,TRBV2,TGTGCCAGCAGTTCAGGTTCGATGGGCGGCTACACCTTC,CASSSGSMGGYTF
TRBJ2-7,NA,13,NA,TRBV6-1,TGTGCCAGCAGTGAAGCGCTTCTCTACGAGCAGTACTTC,CASSEALLYEQYF
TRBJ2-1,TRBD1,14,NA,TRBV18,TGTGCCAGCCTTCAGGGGGCGGGGAACAATGAGCAGTTCTTC,CASLQGAGNNEQFF
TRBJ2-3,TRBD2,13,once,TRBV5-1,TGCGCCAGCAGCTCGACTAGCATAGATACGCAGTATTTT,CASSSTSIDTQYF
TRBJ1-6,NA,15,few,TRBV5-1,TGCGCCAGCAGCAGTTCCGGCAGGGAGGGTTCACCCCTCCACTTT,CASSSSGREGSPLHF
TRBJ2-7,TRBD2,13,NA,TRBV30,TGTGCCTGGAGAGCGGGGAAGGGGTACGAGCAGTACTTC,CAWRAGKGYEQYF
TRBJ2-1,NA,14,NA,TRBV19,TGTGCCAGTAGACACGCTGGGGGGAACTATGAGCAGTTCTTC,CASRHAGGNYEQFF
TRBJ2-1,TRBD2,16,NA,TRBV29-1,TGCAGCGTTCCAGCCCCCGGGACTAGCGGGACGAATGAGCAGTTCTTC,CSVPAPGTSGTNEQFF
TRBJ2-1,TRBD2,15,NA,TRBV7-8,TGTGCCAGCAGCTCCATGGGAGGGCTGAACAATGAGCAGTTCTTC,CASSSMGGLNNEQFF
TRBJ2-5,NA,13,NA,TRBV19,TGTGCCAGTAGTCTCGGGATAAAAGAGACCCAGTACTTC,CASSLGIKETQYF
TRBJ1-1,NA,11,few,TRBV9,TGTGCCAGCAGCGTACTTACTGAAGCTTTCTTT,CASSVLTEAFF
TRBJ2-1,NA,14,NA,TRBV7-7,TGTGCTAGCAGCTTATCCGGTACTCACAATGAGCAGTTCTTC,CASSLSGTHNEQFF
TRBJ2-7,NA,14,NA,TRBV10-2,TGCGCCAGCAGCAAGGGATTAAGGGGTTACGAGCAGTACTTC,CASSKGLRGYEQYF
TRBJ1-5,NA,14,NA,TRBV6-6,TGTGCCAGCAGTTACTCCAGGGCTGCCCAGCCCCAGCATTTT,CASSYSRAAQPQHF
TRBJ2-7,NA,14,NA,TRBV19,TGTGCCAGTAGTGTAACCCTTACAAAACACGAGCAGTACTTC,CASSVTLTKHEQYF
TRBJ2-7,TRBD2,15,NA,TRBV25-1,TGTGCCAGCAGTGAATGGGGTAGCGGGAGAGGAGAGCAGTACTTC,CASSEWGSGRGEQYF
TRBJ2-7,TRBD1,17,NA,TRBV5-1,TGCGCCAGCAGCCCCAGAGCTGGGACAGGAGGGAGTTACGAGCAGTACTTC,CASSPRAGTGGSYEQYF
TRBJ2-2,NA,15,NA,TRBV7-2,TGTGCCAGCAGCTCCGACAGGTTCGGCACCGGGGAGCTGTTTTTT,CASSSDRFGTGELFF
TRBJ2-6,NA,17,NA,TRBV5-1,TGCGCCAGCAGCTCCGGACTCATTCCCTCTGGGGCCAACGTCCTGACTTTC,CASSSGLIPSGANVLTF
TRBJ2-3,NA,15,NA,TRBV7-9,TGTGCCAGCAGCTTAGCGGGAGGAATGGCAGATACGCAGTATTTT,CASSLAGGMADTQYF
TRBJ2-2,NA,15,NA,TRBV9,TGTGCCAGCAGTGGTGCTGCCTTATACACCGGGGAGCTGTTTTTT,CASSGAALYTGELFF